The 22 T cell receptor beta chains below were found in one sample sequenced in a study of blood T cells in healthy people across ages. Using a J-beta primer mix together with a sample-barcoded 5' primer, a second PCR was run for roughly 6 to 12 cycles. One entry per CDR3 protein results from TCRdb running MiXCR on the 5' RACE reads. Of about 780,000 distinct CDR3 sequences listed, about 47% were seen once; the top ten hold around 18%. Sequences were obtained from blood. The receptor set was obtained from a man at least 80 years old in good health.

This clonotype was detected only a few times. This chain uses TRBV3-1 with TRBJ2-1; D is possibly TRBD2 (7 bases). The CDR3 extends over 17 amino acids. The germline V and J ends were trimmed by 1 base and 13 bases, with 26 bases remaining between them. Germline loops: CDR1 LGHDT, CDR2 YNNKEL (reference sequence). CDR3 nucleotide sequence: TGTGCCAGCAGCCAAGGATGGGGAGGTCAGGGGCGGGAGACCCAGTTCTTC. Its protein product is CASSQGWGGQGRETQFF.

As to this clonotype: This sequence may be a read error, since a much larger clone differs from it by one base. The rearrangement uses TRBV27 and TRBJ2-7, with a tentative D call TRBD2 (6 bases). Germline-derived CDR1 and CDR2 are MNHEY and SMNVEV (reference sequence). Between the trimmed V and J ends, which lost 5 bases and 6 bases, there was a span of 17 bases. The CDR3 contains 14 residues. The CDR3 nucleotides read TGTGCCAGCAGTGCCGGACTATATGGGGGCGAGCAGTACTTC. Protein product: CASSAGLYGGEQYF.

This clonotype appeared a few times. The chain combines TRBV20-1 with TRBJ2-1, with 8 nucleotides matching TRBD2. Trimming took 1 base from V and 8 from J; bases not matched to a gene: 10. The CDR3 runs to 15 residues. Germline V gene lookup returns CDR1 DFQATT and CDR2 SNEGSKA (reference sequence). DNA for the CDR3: TGCAGTGCTAGAGTTCCAGCGGGAGAGAACCATGAGCAGTTCTTC. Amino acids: CSARVPAGENHEQFF.

The CDR3 DNA reads TGCAGCGTTGAAGTTGGGGACGGCAAAGAGACCCAGTACTTC. Residues: CSVEVGDGKETQYF. The chain is built from TRBV29-1 and TRBJ2-7; D is tentatively TRBD1 or TRBD2 (5 bases each). The tail of the sequence fits TRBJ2-5 better, so the J call may be wrong. Per germline, CDR1 SQVTM and CDR2 ANQGSEA. This CDR3 has 14 amino acids.

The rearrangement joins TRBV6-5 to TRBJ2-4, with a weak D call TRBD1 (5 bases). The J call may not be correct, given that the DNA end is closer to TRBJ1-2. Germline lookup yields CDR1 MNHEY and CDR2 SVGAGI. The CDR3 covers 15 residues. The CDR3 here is CASSYSREGFTGYTF. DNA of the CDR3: TGTGCCAGCAGTTACTCCAGGGAAGGTTTTACGGGCTACACCTTC.

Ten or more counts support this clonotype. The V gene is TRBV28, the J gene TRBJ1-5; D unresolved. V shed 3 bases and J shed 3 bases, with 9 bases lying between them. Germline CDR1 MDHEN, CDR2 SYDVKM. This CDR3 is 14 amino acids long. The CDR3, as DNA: TGTGCCAGCAGTTTTCCCAGCTCCAATCAGCCCCAGCATTTT. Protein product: CASSFPSSNQPQHF.

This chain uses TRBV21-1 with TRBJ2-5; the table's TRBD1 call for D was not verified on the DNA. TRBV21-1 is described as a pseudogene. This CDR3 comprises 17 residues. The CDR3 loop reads CASSTPRTGVFGETQYF. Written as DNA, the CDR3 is TGTGCCAGCAGCACCCCAAGGACAGGGGTTTTTGGGGAGACCCAGTACTTC.

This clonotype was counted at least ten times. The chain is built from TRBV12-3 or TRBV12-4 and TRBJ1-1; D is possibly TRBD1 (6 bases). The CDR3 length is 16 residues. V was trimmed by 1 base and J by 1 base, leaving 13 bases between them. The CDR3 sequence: CASSLVYGDTNTEAFF. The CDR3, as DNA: TGTGCCAGCAGTTTAGTTTACGGGGACACGAACACTGAAGCTTTCTTT.

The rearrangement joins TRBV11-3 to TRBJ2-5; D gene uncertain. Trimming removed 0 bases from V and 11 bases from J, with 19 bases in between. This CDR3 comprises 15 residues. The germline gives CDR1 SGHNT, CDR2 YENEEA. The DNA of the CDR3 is TGTGCCAGCAGCTTAGATTGGGCTATTGACAATGAGCAGTACTTC. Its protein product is CASSLDWAIDNEQYF. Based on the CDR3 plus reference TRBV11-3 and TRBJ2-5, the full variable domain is EAGVVQSPRYKIIEKKQPVAFWCNPISGHNTLYWYLQNLGQGPELLIRYENEEAVDDSQLPKDRFSAERLKGVDSTLKIQPAELGDSAVYLCASSLDWAIDNEQYFGPGTRLLVL.

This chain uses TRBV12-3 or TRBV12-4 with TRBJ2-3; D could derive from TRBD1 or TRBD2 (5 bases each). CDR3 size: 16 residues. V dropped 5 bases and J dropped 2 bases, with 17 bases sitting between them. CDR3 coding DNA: TGTGCCAGCAGTCCCCGACAGAAACTAGACACAGATACGCAGTATTTT. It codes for CASSPRQKLDTDTQYF.

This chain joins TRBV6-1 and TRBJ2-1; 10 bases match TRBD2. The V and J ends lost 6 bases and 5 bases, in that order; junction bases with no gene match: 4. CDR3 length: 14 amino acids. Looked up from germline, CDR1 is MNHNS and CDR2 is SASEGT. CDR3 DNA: TGTGCCAGCAGCGATAGCGGGAGGCACAATGAGCAGTTCTTC. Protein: CASSDSGRHNEQFF.

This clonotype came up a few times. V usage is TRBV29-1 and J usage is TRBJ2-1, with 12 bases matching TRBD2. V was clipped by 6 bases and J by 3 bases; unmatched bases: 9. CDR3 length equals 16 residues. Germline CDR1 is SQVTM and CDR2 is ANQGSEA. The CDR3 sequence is CSVADRTSGVYNEQFF. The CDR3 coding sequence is TGCAGCGTCGCGGACAGGACTAGCGGGGTCTACAATGAGCAGTTCTTC.

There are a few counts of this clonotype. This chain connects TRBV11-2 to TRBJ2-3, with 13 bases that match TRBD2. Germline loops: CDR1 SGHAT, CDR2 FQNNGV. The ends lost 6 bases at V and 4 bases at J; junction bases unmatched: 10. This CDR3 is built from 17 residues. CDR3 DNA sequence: TGTGCCAGCAGTGACGGACTAGCGGGAGAGGACGCAGATACGCAGTATTTT. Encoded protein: CASSDGLAGEDADTQYF.

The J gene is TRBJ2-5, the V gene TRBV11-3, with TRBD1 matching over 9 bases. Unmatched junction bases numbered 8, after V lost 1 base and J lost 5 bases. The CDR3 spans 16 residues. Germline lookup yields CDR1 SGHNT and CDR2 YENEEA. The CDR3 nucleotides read TGTGCCAGCAGCTTAGGCGAAACAGGGGGCTGGGAGACCCAGTACTTC. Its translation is CASSLGETGGWETQYF. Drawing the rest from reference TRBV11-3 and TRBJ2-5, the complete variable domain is EAGVVQSPRYKIIEKKQPVAFWCNPISGHNTLYWYLQNLGQGPELLIRYENEEAVDDSQLPKDRFSAERLKGVDSTLKIQPAELGDSAVYLCASSLGETGGWETQYFGPGTRLLVL.

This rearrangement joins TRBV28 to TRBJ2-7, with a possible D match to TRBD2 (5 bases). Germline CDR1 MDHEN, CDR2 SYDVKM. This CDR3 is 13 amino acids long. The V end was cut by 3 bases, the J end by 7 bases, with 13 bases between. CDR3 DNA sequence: TGTGCCAGCAGTTTTTCGGGAAACAATGAGCAGTACTTC. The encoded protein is CASSFSGNNEQYF.

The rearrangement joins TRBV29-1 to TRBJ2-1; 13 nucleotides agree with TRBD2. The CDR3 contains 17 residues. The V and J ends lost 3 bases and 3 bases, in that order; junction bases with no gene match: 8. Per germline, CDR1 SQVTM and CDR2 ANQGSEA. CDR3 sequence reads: CSVEGLAGWGDYNEQFF. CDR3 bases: TGCAGCGTTGAGGGACTAGCGGGGTGGGGGGACTACAATGAGCAGTTCTTC.

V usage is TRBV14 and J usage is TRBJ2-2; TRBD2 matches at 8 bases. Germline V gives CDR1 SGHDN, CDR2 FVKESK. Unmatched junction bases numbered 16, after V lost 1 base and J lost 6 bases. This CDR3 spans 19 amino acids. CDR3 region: CASSQGRPLMGLGSGELFF. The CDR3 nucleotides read TGTGCCAGCAGCCAAGGACGGCCCCTTATGGGACTAGGGTCCGGGGAGCTGTTTTTT.

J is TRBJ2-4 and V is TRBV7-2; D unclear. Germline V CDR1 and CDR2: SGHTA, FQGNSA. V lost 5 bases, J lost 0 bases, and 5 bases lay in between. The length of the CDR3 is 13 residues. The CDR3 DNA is TGTGCCAGCAGCCGCGAAGCCAAAAACATTCAGTACTTC. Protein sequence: CASSREAKNIQYF.

As DNA, the CDR3 is TGCAGTGCTAGTTTGCCCCGGGGAGCCTCCTCCGGTGAGCAGTACTTC. This gives the protein CSASLPRGASSGEQYF. The chain links TRBV20-1 to TRBJ2-5, with a weak D call TRBD2 (5 bases). Germline loops: CDR1 DFQATT, CDR2 SNEGSKA (reference sequence). Trimming removed 3 bases from V and 11 bases from J, with 28 bases in between. The CDR3 extends over 16 amino acids.

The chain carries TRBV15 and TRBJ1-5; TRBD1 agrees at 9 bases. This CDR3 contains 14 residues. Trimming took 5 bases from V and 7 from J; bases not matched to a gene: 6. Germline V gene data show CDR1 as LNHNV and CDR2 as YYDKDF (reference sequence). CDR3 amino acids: CATSGGTGRQPQHF. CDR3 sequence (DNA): TGTGCCACCAGCGGAGGGACAGGGCGACAGCCCCAGCATTTT.

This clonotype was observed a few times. This chain's CDR3 is CASSLGVQGQETQYF. CDR3 DNA: TGTGCCAGCAGTTTAGGGGTGCAGGGGCAAGAGACCCAGTACTTC. This chain connects TRBV28 to TRBJ2-5; a possible D gene is TRBD1 (6 bases). The CDR3 has 15 residues. The V and J ends lost 2 bases and 2 bases respectively, with 12 bases between them. From germline, CDR1 is MDHEN and CDR2 SYDVKM.

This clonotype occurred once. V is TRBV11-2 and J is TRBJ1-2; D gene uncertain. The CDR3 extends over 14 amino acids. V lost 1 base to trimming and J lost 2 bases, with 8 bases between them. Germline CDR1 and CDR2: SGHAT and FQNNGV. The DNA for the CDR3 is TGTGCCAGCAGCTTAGCTCCGGGAAACTATGGCTACACCTTC. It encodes CASSLAPGNYGYTF.